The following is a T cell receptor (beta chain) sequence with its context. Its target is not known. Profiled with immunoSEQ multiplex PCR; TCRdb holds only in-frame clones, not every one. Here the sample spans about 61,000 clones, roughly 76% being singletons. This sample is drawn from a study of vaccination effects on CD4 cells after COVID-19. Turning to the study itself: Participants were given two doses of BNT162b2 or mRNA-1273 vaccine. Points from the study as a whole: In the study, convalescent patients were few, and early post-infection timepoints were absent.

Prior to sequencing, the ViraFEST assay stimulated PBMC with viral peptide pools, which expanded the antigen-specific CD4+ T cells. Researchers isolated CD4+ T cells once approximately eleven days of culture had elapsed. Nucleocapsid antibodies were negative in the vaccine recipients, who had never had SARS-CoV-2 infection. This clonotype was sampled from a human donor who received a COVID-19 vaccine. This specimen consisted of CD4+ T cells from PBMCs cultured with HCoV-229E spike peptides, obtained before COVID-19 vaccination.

The CDR3: CASSLARGERSYNEQFF. In DNA, the CDR3 is TGTGCCAGCAGCTTAGCGCGTGGGGAGCGGTCCTACAATGAGCAGTTCTTC. V is TRBV7-8 and J is TRBJ2-1, with TRBD2 as a possible D gene (5 bases). Trimming removed 0 bases from V and 1 base from J, with 13 bases in between. CDR1 and CDR2 from the germline V gene are SGHVS and FQNEAQ. There are 17 residues in the CDR3.